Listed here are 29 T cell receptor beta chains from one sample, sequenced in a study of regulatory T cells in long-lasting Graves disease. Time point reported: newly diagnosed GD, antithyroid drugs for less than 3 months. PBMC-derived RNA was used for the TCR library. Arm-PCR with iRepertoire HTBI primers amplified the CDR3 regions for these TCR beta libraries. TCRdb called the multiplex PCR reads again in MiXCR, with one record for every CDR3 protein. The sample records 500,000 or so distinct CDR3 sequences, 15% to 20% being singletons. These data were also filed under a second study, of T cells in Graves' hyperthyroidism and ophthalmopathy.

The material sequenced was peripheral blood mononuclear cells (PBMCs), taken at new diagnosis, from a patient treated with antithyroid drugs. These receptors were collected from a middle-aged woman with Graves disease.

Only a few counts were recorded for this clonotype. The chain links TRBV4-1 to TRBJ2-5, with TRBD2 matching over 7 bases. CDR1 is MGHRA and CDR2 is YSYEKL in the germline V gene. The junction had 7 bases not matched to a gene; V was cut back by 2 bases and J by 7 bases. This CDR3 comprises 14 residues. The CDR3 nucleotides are TGCGCCAGCAGCCAACTGACCCCGGGGGGGACCCAGTACTTC. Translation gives CASSQLTPGGTQYF.

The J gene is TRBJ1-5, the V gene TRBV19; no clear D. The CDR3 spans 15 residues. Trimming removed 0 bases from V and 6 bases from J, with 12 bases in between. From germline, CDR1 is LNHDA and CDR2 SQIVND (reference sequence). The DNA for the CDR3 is TGTGCCAGTAGTATAGAAGGCGGCGGAAGTCAGCCCCAGCATTTT. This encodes CASSIEGGGSQPQHF.

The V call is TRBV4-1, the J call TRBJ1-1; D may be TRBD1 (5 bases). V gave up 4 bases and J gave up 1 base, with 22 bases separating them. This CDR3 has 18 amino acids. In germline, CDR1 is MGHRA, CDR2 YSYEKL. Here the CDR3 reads CASSRGVGSVPSNTEAFF. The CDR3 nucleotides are TGCGCCAGCAGCCGAGGGGTAGGCAGCGTCCCCTCGAACACTGAAGCTTTCTTT.

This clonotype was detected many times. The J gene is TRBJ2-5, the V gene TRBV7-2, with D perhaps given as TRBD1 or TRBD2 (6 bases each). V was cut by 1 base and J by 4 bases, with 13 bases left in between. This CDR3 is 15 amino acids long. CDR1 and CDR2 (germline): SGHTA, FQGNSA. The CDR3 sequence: CASSLGSGGAETQYF. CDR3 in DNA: TGTGCCAGCAGCTTAGGCTCCGGGGGCGCAGAGACCCAGTACTTC.

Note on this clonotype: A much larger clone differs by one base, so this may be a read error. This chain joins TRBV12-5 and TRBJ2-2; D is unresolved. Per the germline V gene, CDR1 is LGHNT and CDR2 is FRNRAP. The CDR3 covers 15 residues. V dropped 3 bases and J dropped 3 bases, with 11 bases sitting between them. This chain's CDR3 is CASGFLTRDTGELFF. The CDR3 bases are TGTGCTAGTGGTTTCCTCACAAGGGACACCGGGGAGCTGTTTTTT.

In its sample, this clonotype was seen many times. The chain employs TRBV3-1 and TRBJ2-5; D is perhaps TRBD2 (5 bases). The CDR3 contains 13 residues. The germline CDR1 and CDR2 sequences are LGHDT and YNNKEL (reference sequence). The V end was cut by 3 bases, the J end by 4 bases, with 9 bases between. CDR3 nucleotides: TGTGCCAGCAGCCACCCGAGGGCAGAGACCCAGTACTTC. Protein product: CASSHPRAETQYF.

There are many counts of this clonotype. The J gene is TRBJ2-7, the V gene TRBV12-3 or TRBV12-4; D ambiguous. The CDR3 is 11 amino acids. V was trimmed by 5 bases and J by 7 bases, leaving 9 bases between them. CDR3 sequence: CASSDLKEQYF. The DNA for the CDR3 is TGTGCCAGCAGTGACCTAAAGGAGCAGTACTTC.

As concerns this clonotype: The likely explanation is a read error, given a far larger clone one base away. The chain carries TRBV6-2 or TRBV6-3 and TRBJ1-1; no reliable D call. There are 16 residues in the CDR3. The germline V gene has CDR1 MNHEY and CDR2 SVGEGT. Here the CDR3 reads CASSYWATRIDTGAFF. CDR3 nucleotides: TGTGCCAGCAGTTACTGGGCCACCCGAATTGATACTGGAGCTTTCTTT.

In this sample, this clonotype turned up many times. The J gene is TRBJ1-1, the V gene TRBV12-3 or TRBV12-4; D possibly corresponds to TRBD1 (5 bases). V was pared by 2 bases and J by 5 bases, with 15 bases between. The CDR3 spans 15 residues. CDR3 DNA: TGTGCCAGCAGTTTATATCCGGGGAAGGGGACTGAAGCTTTCTTT. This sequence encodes CASSLYPGKGTEAFF.

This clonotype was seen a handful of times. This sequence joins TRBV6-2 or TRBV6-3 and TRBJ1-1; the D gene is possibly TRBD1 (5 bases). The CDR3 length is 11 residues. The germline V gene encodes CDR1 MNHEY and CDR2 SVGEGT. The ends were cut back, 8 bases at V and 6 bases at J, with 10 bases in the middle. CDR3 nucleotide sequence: TGTGCCAGCCGGACGACAGCTGAAGCTTTCTTT. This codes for CASRTTAEAFF.

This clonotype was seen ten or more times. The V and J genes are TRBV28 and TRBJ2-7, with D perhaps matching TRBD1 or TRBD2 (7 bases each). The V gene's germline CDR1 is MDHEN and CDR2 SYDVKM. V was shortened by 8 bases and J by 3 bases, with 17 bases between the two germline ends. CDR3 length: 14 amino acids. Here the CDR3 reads CASGRQGGSYEQYF. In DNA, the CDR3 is TGTGCCAGCGGCAGACAGGGAGGGAGCTACGAGCAGTACTTC.

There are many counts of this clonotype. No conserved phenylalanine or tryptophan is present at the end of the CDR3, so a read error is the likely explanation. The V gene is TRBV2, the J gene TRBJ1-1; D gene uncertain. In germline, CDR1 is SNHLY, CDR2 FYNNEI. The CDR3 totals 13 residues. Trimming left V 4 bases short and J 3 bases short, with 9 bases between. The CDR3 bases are TGTGCCAGCAGTGGTGGCCGTCACACTGAAGCTTTCCTT. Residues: CASSGGRHTEAFL.

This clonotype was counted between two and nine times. The CDR3 reads CASSFSTANEKLFF. As DNA, the CDR3 is TGTGCCAGCAGTTTTTCGACGGCAAATGAAAAACTGTTTTTT. The chain employs TRBV12-3 or TRBV12-4 and TRBJ1-4; D is unclear. This CDR3 has 14 amino acids. V shed 3 bases and J shed 5 bases, with 10 bases lying between them.

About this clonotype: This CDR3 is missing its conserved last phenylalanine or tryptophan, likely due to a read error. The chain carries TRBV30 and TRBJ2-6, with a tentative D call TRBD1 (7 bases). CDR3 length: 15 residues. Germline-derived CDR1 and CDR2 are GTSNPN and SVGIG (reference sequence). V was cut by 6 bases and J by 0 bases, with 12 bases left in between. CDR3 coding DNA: TGTGCCTGCCAGGGGGGCGCCTCTGGGGCCAACGTCCTGACTCTC. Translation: CACQGGASGANVLTL.

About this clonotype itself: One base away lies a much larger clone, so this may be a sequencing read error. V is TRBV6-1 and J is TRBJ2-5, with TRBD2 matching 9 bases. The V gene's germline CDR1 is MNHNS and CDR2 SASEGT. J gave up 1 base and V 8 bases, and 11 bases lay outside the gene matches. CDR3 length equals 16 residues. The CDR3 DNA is TGTGCCAGCGAGCTGACCGGGACTAGCTTCCAAGAGACCCAGTACTTC. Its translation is CASELTGTSFQETQYF.

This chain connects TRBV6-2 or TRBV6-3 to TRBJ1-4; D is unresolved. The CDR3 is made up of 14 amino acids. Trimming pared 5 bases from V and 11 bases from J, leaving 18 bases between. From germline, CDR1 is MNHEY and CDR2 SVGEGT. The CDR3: CASSEIQVPLKLFF. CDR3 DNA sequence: TGTGCCAGCAGTGAAATCCAGGTCCCTCTGAAACTGTTTTTT.

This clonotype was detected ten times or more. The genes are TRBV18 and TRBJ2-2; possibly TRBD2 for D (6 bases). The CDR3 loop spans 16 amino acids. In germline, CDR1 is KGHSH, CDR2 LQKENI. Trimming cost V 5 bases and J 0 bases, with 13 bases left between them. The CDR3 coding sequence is TGTGCCAGCTCATGGAGGGAGACCGCGAACACCGGGGAGCTGTTTTTT. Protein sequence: CASSWRETANTGELFF.

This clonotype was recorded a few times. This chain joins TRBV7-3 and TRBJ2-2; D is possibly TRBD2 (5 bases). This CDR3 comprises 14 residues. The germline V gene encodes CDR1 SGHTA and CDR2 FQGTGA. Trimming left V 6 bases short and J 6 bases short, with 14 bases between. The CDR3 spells CASRLRGTAGELFF. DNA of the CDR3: TGTGCCAGCAGGCTTCGGGGAACGGCCGGGGAGCTGTTTTTT.

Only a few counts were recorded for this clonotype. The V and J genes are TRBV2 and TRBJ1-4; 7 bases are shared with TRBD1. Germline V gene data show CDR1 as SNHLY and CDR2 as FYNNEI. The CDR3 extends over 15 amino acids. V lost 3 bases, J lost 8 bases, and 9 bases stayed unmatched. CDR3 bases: TGTGCCAGCAGTGACCCAGGGGGTTCGGAGGAAAAACTGTTTTTT. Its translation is CASSDPGGSEEKLFF. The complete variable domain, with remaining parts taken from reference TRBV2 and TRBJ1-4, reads EPEVTQTPSHQVTQMGQEVILRCVPISNHLYFYWYRQILGQKVEFLVSFYNNEISEKSEIFDDQFSVERPDGSNFTLKIRSTKLEDSAMYFCASSDPGGSEEKLFFGSGTQLSVL.

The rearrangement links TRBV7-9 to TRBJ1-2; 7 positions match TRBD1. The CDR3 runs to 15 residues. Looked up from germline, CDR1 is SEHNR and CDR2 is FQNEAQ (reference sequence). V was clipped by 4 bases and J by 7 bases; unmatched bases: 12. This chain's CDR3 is CASSYPSTGFLGYTF. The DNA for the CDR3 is TGTGCCAGCAGCTACCCTTCGACAGGGTTTCTTGGCTACACCTTC.

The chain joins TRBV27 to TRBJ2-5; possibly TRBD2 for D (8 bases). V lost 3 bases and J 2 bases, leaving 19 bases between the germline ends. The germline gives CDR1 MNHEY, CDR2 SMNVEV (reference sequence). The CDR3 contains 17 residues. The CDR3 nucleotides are TGTGCCAGCAGTTTCCGCCAGGGGGGCGGGGGGCAAGAGACCCAGTACTTC. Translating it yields CASSFRQGGGGQETQYF.

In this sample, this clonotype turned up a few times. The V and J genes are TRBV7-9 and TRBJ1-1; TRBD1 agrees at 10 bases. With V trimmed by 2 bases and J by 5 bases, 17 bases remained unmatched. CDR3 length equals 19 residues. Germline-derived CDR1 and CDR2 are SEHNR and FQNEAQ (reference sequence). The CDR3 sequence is CASSLRGRDRGKGGTEAFF. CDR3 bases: TGTGCCAGCAGCTTAAGAGGGCGGGACAGGGGAAAAGGGGGGACTGAAGCTTTCTTT.

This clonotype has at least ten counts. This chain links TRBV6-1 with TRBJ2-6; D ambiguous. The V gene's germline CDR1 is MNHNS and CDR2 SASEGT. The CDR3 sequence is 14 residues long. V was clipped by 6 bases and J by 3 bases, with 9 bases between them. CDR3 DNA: TGTGCCAGCAGCCCTTTGGTTGGGGCCAACGTCCTGACTTTC. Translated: CASSPLVGANVLTF.

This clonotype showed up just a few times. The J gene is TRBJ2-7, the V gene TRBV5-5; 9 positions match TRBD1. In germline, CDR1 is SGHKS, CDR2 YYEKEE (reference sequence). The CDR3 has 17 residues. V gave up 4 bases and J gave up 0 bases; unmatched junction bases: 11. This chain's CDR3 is CASSRDRGIRYSYEQYF. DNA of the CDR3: TGTGCCAGCAGCCGAGACAGGGGGATTCGTTACTCCTACGAGCAGTACTTC.

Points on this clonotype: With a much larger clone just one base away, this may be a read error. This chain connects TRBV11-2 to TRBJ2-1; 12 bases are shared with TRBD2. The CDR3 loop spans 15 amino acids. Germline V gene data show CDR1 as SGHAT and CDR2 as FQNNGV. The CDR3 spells CASRLGLAGNNGQFF. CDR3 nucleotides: TGCGCCAGCAGGCTGGGACTAGCGGGCAACAATGGGCAGTTCTTC.

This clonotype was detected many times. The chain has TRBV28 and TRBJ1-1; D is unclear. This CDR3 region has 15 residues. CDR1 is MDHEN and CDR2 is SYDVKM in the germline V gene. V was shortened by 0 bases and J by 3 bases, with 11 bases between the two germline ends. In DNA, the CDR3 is TGTGCCAGCAGTTTATGGGCAGGCGGGGACACTGAAGCTTTCTTT. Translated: CASSLWAGGDTEAFF.

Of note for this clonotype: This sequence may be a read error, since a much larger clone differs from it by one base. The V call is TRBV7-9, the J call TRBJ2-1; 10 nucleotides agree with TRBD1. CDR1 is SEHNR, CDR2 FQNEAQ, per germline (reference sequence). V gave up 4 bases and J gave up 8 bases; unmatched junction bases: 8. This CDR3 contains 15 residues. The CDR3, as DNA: TGTGCCAGCAGCTCGACCGGGACAGGGGCCGATGAGCAGTTCTTC. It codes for CASSSTGTGADEQFF.

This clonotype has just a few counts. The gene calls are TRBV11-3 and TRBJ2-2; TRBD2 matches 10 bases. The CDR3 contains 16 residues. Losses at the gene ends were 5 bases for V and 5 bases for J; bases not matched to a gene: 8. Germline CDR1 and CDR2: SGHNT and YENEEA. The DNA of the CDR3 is TGTGCCAGCAGCCGCTCCGGGACTAGCGTTACCGGGGAGCTGTTTTTT. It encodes CASSRSGTSVTGELFF. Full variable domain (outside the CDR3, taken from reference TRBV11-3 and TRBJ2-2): EAGVVQSPRYKIIEKKQPVAFWCNPISGHNTLYWYLQNLGQGPELLIRYENEEAVDDSQLPKDRFSAERLKGVDSTLKIQPAELGDSAVYLCASSRSGTSVTGELFFGEGSRLTVL.

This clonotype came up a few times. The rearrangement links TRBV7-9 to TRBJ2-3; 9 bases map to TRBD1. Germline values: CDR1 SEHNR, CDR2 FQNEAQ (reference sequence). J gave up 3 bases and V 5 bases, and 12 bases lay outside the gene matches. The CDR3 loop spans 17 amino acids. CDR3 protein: CASSTHDRGIITDTQYF. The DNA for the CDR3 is TGTGCCAGCAGCACCCATGACAGGGGGATAATAACAGATACGCAGTATTTT. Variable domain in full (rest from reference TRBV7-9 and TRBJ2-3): DTGVSQNPRHKITKRGQNVTFRCDPISEHNRLYWYRQTLGQGPEFLTYFQNEAQLEKSRLLSDRFSAERPKGSFSTLEIQRTEQGDSAMYLCASSTHDRGIITDTQYFGPGTRLTVL.